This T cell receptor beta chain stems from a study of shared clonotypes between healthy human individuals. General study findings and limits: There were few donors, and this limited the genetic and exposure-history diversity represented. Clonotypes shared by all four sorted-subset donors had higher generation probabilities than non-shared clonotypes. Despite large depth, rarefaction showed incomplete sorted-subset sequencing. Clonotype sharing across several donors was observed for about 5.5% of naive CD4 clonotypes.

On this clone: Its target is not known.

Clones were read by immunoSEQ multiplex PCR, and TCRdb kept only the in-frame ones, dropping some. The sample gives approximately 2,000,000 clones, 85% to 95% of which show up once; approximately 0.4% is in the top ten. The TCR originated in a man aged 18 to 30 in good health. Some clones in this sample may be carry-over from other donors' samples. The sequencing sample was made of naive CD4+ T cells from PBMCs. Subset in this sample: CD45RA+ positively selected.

Here the CDR3 reads CASRPPGQAGGYTF. The CDR3 DNA is TGTGCCAGCAGGCCACCGGGACAGGCGGGGGGCTACACCTTC. The gene calls are TRBV6-5 and TRBJ1-2; the match to TRBD1 covers 8 bases. The V gene end was trimmed by 6 bases and the J gene end by 8 bases; junction bases not matched to a gene: 11. Germline lookup yields CDR1 MNHEY and CDR2 SVGAGI. This CDR3 is 14 amino acids long.